This TCR beta chain was sequenced during a study of shared clonotypes between healthy human individuals. Many counts were recorded for this clone. In the same sample, other DNA sequences code for this CDR3. Assay: immunoSEQ multiplex PCR; the TCRdb copy retains only in-frame clones and omits some. Of 470,000 or so clones in the sample, 81% are singletons; the top ten hold approximately 11%. The CDR3 extends over 14 amino acids. Losses at the gene ends were 3 bases for V and 4 bases for J; bases not matched to a gene: 5. Germline-derived CDR1 and CDR2 are LGHNA and YSLEER. The sequencing input was PBMCs. This TCR was recovered from a middle-aged woman in good health. Some clones in this sample may be carry-over from other donors' samples. This sequence joins TRBV4-3 and TRBJ2-7; 8 nucleotides line up with TRBD1. CDR3 coding DNA: TGCGCCAGCAGCCATAACAGGGGGGAGTACGAGCAGTACTTC. Protein product: CASSHNRGEYEQYF.